This T cell receptor beta chain was documented in a study of T cells after yellow fever vaccination (dated by TCRdb to the late 2010s). Regarding the research as a whole: The SMART-Seq v4 Ultra Low Input RNA kit was used to prepare libraries from fractions with low cell numbers. Bulk TCR alpha and beta repertoires were sequenced longitudinally to track T-cell clones before and after primary and booster YFV17D yellow fever vaccination. Two healthy male donors, one aged 18 to 30 and one aged 30 to 40 years, were included in the cohort. Blood samples were taken at several timepoints before and after primary and secondary immunization, and bulk PBMC replicates and cell subsets were isolated.

CDR1 and CDR2 are read off the germline V gene (reference sequence) as LNHDA and SQIVND. V gives up 4 bases and J gives up 5 bases, and the segment between their germline ends measures 7 bases. Including cysteine and phenylalanine, the CDR3 has 12 amino acids. Solely the CDR3 DNA is kept, with 36 bases framed from the first base. This specimen's treatment or condition label, per the study, means: live attenuated yellow fever vaccine strain. PBMCs were isolated from peripheral blood using a standard Ficoll-Paque protocol. Dynabeads CD4 and CD8 positive selection kits were used to isolate the CD4 and CD8 T-cell fractions. TriZol was used to extract RNA from bulk PBMCs, from CD4 and CD8 fractions, and from dextramer-positive and dextramer-negative fractions. The sequencing machine was an Illumina NovaSeq 6000. Synthesis of TCR cDNA relied on 5'RACE template switching, a step that introduced a universal primer site along with unique molecular identifiers. Priming of cDNA synthesis was performed from both the TCR alpha and TCR beta constant segments. Library amplification used two PCR steps, and the second PCR step added sample barcodes and sequencing adapters. Sequencing of the libraries was done on either Illumina HiSeq 2500 (2x100 bp) or NovaSeq (2x150 bp). The published analysis was carried out like this. Reads were demultiplexed and collapsed into UMI consensus sequences with MIGEC, and V(D)J alignment was performed with MiXCR. Vaccine-responding clonotypes were identified with edgeR using replicate PBMC samples, with FDR below 0.01 and a log2 fold change above 5 up to day 15 being required. CD4 or CD8 identity was assigned to each bulk clonotype according to whether the clonotype was present at higher abundance in the sequenced CD4 repertoire or the sequenced CD8 repertoire. Using fastp at Q25 and MiXCR, TCRdb reprocessed the public reads and kept productive beta chains. All rows with the same CDR3 protein become a single entry with the most common DNA and genes. TCRdb's processing, not the authors', yielded these V and J calls. Recorded for this sample are 150,000 to 200,000 distinct CDR3 sequences; around 9.3% of them occurred a single time. The ten largest clones represent roughly 33% of the sample.

The research as a whole found: A small share of clonotypes occurred in both CD4 and CD8 compartments, likely arising from convergent recombination. The secondary T-cell response was found to be weaker but faster than the primary response, with a peak reached on day 5 rather than on day 15. Most clones expanded after primary vaccination (around 96% of CD4 and 88% of CD8) were re-detected after the booster, suggesting that broad memory maintenance occurred. Only two donors were included in the study, so the extent to which the findings can be generalized is limited. Computational filtering was required because FACS-sorted repertoires could contain abundant contaminating clonotypes from the bulk population.

In its sample, this clonotype was seen a few times. The clone's antigen remains unknown. No clone much larger than this one lies a single base away; base qualities are absent. The clonotype was recovered from a man between 18 and 29 years old who received the YFV17D yellow fever vaccine. The chain is encoded by TRBV19 joined to TRBJ2-3; confidence is insufficient to name the D gene. The specimen was CD8+ T cells sorted from PBMCs, collected 45 days after the yellow fever booster vaccination. The DNA is as follows: TGTGCCAGTAGTAACTCTTTAGATACGCAGTATTTT. Its coded protein is CASSNSLDTQYF.